This T cell receptor beta chain was sequenced in a study of blood T cell repertoires in COVID-19. The CDR3 has 14 amino acids. Germline lookup yields CDR1 LNHDA and CDR2 SQIVND (reference sequence). V shed 6 bases and J 4 bases; nucleotides not matched to a gene: 6. Produced via immunoSEQ multiplex PCR; TCRdb's table is partial and in-frame only. This sample yields around 480,000 clones, of which roughly 88% are seen a single time; roughly 12% belongs to the top ten. Patients in Seattle were enrolled during active infection, then followed longitudinally. The J gene is TRBJ2-7, the V gene TRBV19; 10 nucleotides match TRBD1. This TCR was recovered from a woman in her forties or fifties with COVID-19, enrolled during active disease. Sequenced input: peripheral blood. The CDR3 DNA sequence: TGTGCCAGTAGGGGCGGGGACAGGGGATACGAGCAGTACTTC. It specifies CASRGGDRGYEQYF.